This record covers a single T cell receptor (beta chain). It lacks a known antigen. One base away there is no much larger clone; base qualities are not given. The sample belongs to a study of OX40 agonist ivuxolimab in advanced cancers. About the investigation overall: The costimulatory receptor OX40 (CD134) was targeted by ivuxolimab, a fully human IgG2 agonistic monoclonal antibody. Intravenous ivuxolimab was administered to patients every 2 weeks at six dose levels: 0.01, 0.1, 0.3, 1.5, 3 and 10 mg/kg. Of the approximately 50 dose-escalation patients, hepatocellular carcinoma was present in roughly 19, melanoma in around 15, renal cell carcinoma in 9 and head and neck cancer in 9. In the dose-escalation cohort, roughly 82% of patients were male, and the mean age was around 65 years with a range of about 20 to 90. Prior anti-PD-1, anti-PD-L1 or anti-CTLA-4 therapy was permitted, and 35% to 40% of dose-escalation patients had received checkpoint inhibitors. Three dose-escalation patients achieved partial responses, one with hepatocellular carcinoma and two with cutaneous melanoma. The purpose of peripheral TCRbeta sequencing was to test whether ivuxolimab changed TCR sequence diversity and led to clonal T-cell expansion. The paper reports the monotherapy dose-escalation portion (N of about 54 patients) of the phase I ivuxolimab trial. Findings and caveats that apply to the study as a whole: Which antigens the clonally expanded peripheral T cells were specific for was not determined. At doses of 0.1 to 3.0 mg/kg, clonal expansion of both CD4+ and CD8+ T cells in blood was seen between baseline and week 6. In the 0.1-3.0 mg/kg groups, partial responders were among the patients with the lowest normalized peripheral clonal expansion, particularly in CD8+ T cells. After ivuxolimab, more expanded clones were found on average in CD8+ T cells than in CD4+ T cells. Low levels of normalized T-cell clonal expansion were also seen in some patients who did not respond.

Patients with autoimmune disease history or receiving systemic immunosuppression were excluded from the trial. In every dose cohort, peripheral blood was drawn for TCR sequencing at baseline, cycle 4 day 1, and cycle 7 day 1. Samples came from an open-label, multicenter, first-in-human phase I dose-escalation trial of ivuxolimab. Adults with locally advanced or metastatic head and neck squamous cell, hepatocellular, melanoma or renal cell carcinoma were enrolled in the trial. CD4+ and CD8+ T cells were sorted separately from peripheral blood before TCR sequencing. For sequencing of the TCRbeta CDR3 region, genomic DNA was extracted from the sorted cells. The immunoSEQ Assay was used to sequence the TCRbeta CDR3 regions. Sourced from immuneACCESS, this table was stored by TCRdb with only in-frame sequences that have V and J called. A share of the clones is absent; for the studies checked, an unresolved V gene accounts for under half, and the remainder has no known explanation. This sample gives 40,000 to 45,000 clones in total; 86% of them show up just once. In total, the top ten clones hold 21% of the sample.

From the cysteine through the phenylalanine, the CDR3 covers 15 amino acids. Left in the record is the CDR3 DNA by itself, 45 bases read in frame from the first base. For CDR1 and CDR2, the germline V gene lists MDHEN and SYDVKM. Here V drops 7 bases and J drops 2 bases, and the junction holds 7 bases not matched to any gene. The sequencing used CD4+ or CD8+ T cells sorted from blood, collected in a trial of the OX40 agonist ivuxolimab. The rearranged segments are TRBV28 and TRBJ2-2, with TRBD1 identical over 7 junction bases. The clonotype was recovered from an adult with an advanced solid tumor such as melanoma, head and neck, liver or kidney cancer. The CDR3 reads CASTDGDRNTGELFF. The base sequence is TGTGCCAGCACCGACGGGGACAGAAACACCGGGGAGCTGTTTTTT.